This T cell receptor beta chain comes out of a study of T-cell reconstitution after alpha-beta-depleted transplantation in children. Findings of the study overall: Roughly two months post-transplant, alpha-beta T cells reportedly originated from several hundred graft clones that had expanded. T cells produced anew were the main source of T-cell counts and diversity one year after transplant. For some patients, TCRbeta diversity was high at day 60 because of recipient T cells and thymic progenitors that survived.

Only a few counts were recorded for this clonotype. Its antigen is undetermined. Unique molecular identifiers were built into the TCRbeta library. In TCRdb, the PCR reads were re-called with MiXCR into one record per CDR3 protein. The repertoire holds more than 200,000 distinct CDR3 sequences, with roughly 18% as singletons. The sample in question was PBMCs, mostly from graft donor cells, obtained 360 days after TCRalphabeta/CD19-depleted stem cell transplant. The TCR was taken from a male patient aged 2 to 10 who had a stem cell transplant for acute lymphoblastic leukemia, so the T cells may come from the graft donor.

This chain's CDR3 is CASSLDSGVEAFF. CDR3 bases: TGTGCCAGCAGCTTGGATTCCGGGGTTGAAGCTTTCTTT. The chain links TRBV5-8 to TRBJ1-1; D remains unclear. CDR3 length: 13 amino acids. Between the trimmed V and J ends, which lost 0 bases and 7 bases, there was a span of 10 bases. Germline CDR1 is SGHTS and CDR2 is YDEGEE.